This T cell receptor (beta chain) was recorded in a study of identical twins. CDR1 is SQVTM and CDR2 is ANQGSEA in the germline V gene. This CDR3 region has 17 residues. The J segment lost 1 base and the V segment lost 7 bases, leaving 15 bases of the junction unmatched. MiXCR, applied by TCRdb to the 5' RACE reads, yields one record per CDR3 protein. The data show about 430,000 distinct CDR3 sequences, about 18% seen once. This clonotype has just a few counts. Material for sequencing was naive T cells sorted from blood. The sequence derives from a man in his fifties in good health. The gene calls are TRBV29-1 and TRBJ1-4; 7 positions agree with TRBD1. The CDR3, as DNA: TGCAGCGCTGAGTCCTCCAGGGGGAAAGGAACTAATGAAAAACTGTTTTTT. Protein: CSAESSRGKGTNEKLFF.